What follows describes a single T cell receptor beta chain. This sample stems from a study of cytomegalovirus exposure and HLA in healthy donors. Vbeta (60) and Jbeta (13) primers were used in the PCR. Authors' methods: Later reanalysis found 75 million to 100 million unique TCR beta chains, some 10 million of them shared. Produced via immunoSEQ multiplex PCR; TCRdb's table is partial and in-frame only. Clone size and V and J calls were adopted from that table, with D and trimming inferred from the DNA. The table shows about 180,000 clones, with less than 90% occurring only once. This receptor was obtained from a young man in good health and CMV-seronegative. The sequencing input was PBMCs.

The CDR3 region has the DNA TGTGCCAGTAGTATAGATGCTGACAGGGGATACTATGGCTACACCTTC. Amino acids: CASSIDADRGYYGYTF. The J gene is TRBJ1-2, the V gene TRBV19; 8 nucleotides align to TRBD1. This CDR3 has 16 residues. Trimming took 0 bases from V and 3 from J; bases not matched to a gene: 6. The V gene's germline CDR1 is LNHDA and CDR2 SQIVND (reference sequence).